A selection of T cell receptor beta chains follows, all from one sample in a study of long-term antiretroviral therapy in people with HIV. TCRdb keeps only in-frame clones here, not all; method: immunoSEQ multiplex PCR. The sample contains fewer than 30,000 clones, over 70% of which appear only once. Sequences were derived from unsorted PBMCs, sampled nearly 2.9 years after starting antiretroviral therapy. The receptors shown here come from a man in his thirties or forties with HIV. The CDR3 runs from the conserved cysteine through the conserved F or W. Fields, in order: clone size, V gene, J gene, D gene, CDR3 DNA, CDR3 protein. A D gene is named only where the DNA matches it firmly. Only part of the rows carry a size: once, few, many, or a class if the clone is expanded.

clone size: -; V gene: TRBV5-4; J gene: TRBJ2-5; D gene: -; CDR3 DNA: TGTGCCAGCAGCCAAGGAAGGTGGACAGAGACCCAGTACTTC; CDR3 protein: CASSQGRWTETQYF
clone size: -; V gene: TRBV28; J gene: TRBJ2-3; D gene: -; CDR3 DNA: TGTGCCAGCAGTGACCCTGGGGGCACAGATACGCAGTATTTT; CDR3 protein: CASSDPGGTDTQYF
clone size: -; V gene: TRBV19; J gene: TRBJ1-5; D gene: -; CDR3 DNA: TGTGCCAGTAGTATAGTATCGGGGGGAGGTGTTCAGCCCCAGCATTTT; CDR3 protein: CASSIVSGGGVQPQHF
clone size: -; V gene: TRBV7-2; J gene: TRBJ1-2; D gene: TRBD1; CDR3 DNA: TGTGCCAGCAGCCCGGACAGGACAGGGATGATCTATGGCTACACCTTC; CDR3 protein: CASSPDRTGMIYGYTF
clone size: -; V gene: TRBV7-9; J gene: TRBJ1-5; D gene: -; CDR3 DNA: TGTGCCAGCAGCTTAGTGTCAGCAAATAGCAATCAGCCCCAGCATTTT; CDR3 protein: CASSLVSANSNQPQHF
clone size: -; V gene: TRBV7-2; J gene: TRBJ2-2; D gene: -; CDR3 DNA: TGTGCCAGCAGCCGGAGGGTCGGACCCGGGGAGCTGTTTTTT; CDR3 protein: CASSRRVGPGELFF
clone size: -; V gene: TRBV6-4; J gene: TRBJ1-2; D gene: -; CDR3 DNA: TGTGCCAGCAGTGAAACAGGGAACTATGGCTACACCTTC; CDR3 protein: CASSETGNYGYTF
clone size: -; V gene: TRBV5-1; J gene: TRBJ2-1; D gene: -; CDR3 DNA: TGCGCCAGCAGCCCAGGGACCTACAATGAGCAGTTCTTC; CDR3 protein: CASSPGTYNEQFF
clone size: -; V gene: TRBV9; J gene: TRBJ2-1; D gene: TRBD2; CDR3 DNA: TGTGCCAGCAGCGTAGATGGACTAGCCCATGAGCAGTTCTTC; CDR3 protein: CASSVDGLAHEQFF
clone size: -; V gene: TRBV5-5; J gene: TRBJ1-1; D gene: TRBD1; CDR3 DNA: TGTGCCAGCAGCTTCGGACAGGGCACTGAAGCTTTCTTT; CDR3 protein: CASSFGQGTEAFF
clone size: -; V gene: TRBV7-8; J gene: TRBJ1-2; D gene: -; CDR3 DNA: TGTGCCAGCAGCTCCCTCCAAAGGAACTATGGCTACACCTTC; CDR3 protein: CASSSLQRNYGYTF
clone size: -; V gene: TRBV11-2; J gene: TRBJ1-2; D gene: -; CDR3 DNA: TGTGCCAGCAGGTCAGACAGAGCTAACTATGGCTACACCTTC; CDR3 protein: CASRSDRANYGYTF
clone size: -; V gene: TRBV18; J gene: TRBJ2-3; D gene: TRBD2; CDR3 DNA: TGTGCCAGCTCACCCCAACACCTAGCGGGGGCCCTAAATACGCAGTATTTT; CDR3 protein: CASSPQHLAGALNTQYF
clone size: -; V gene: TRBV7-9; J gene: TRBJ2-5; D gene: -; CDR3 DNA: TGTGCCAGCAGCCGGCGTGAGGGCTTGCGAGAGACCCAGTACTTC; CDR3 protein: CASSRREGLRETQYF
clone size: -; V gene: TRBV9; J gene: TRBJ2-2; D gene: -; CDR3 DNA: TGTGCCAGCAGCGTAGGTCTCAGGGGGGCAGGGACCCTAAACACCGGGGAGCTGTTTTTT; CDR3 protein: CASSVGLRGAGTLNTGELFF
clone size: -; V gene: TRBV7-6; J gene: TRBJ1-4; D gene: -; CDR3 DNA: TGTGCCACAAGCGAGGGAAGTTATGAAAAACTGTTTTTT; CDR3 protein: CATSEGSYEKLFF
clone size: -; V gene: TRBV13; J gene: TRBJ2-7; D gene: TRBD1; CDR3 DNA: TGTGCCAGCAGCTTTAGTGGGACAGGCGCCAACGAGCAGTACTTC; CDR3 protein: CASSFSGTGANEQYF
clone size: once; V gene: TRBV7-3; J gene: TRBJ2-7; D gene: -; CDR3 DNA: TGTGCCAGCAGCCCCCTCGCCGTGACCTCCTACGAGCAGTACTTC; CDR3 protein: CASSPLAVTSYEQYF
clone size: -; V gene: TRBV4-3; J gene: TRBJ1-4; D gene: -; CDR3 DNA: TGCGCCAGCAGCCCGCAGGGGATAGGGGAAAAACTGTTTTTT; CDR3 protein: CASSPQGIGEKLFF
clone size: -; V gene: TRBV10-3; J gene: TRBJ2-2; D gene: -; CDR3 DNA: TGTGCCATCGCCCCGGACCGGGGGCCCCACACCGGGGAGCTGTTTTTT; CDR3 protein: CAIAPDRGPHTGELFF
clone size: -; V gene: TRBV27; J gene: TRBJ1-2; D gene: -; CDR3 DNA: TGTGCCAGCAGTTTCGGGGCAGGCAGTAGCTACACCTTC; CDR3 protein: CASSFGAGSSYTF
clone size: -; V gene: TRBV28; J gene: TRBJ2-7; D gene: TRBD2; CDR3 DNA: TGTGCCAGCAGTTTTGCCCATCAAACGGGACTAGCGACCTACGAGCAGTACTTC; CDR3 protein: CASSFAHQTGLATYEQYF
clone size: -; V gene: TRBV9; J gene: TRBJ2-7; D gene: TRBD2; CDR3 DNA: TGTGCCAGCAGCCCCTACGGGACTAACCTCTACGAGCAGTACTTC; CDR3 protein: CASSPYGTNLYEQYF
clone size: -; V gene: TRBV5-1; J gene: TRBJ1-1; D gene: TRBD1; CDR3 DNA: TGCGCCAGCAGCTTGGCAGAGGGACAGGGGGAACTTGAAGCTTTCTTT; CDR3 protein: CASSLAEGQGELEAFF
clone size: -; V gene: TRBV6-4; J gene: TRBJ2-3; D gene: TRBD2; CDR3 DNA: TGTGCCAGCAGTGAGGGACTAGCGGGCACAGATACGCAGTATTTT; CDR3 protein: CASSEGLAGTDTQYF
clone size: once; V gene: TRBV5-1; J gene: TRBJ2-2; D gene: -; CDR3 DNA: TGCGCCAGCAGCTTGGGCCCTACGGGGGAGCTGTTTTTT; CDR3 protein: CASSLGPTGELFF
clone size: -; V gene: TRBV7-7; J gene: TRBJ1-5; D gene: -; CDR3 DNA: TGTGCTAGCAGCTTTAAGGGTCCTCAGCCCCAGCATTTT; CDR3 protein: CASSFKGPQPQHF
clone size: few; V gene: TRBV27; J gene: TRBJ1-2; D gene: -; CDR3 DNA: TGTGCCAGCAGTTCGACAGAGGCGATGATCTATGGCTACACCTTC; CDR3 protein: CASSSTEAMIYGYTF
clone size: -; V gene: TRBV5-5; J gene: TRBJ1-2; D gene: -; CDR3 DNA: TGTGCCAGCAGCTTAGAGGGGGTAGTTGGGTATGGCTACACCTTC; CDR3 protein: CASSLEGVVGYGYTF
clone size: -; V gene: TRBV7-9; J gene: TRBJ2-7; D gene: -; CDR3 DNA: TGTGCCAGCAGCCCTGACCCGACCGGCCACGAGCAGTACTTC; CDR3 protein: CASSPDPTGHEQYF
clone size: -; V gene: TRBV6-6; J gene: TRBJ2-5; D gene: TRBD2; CDR3 DNA: TGTGCCAGCAGCCCTAGCGGGGAGACCCAGTACTTC; CDR3 protein: CASSPSGETQYF
clone size: -; V gene: TRBV15; J gene: TRBJ2-7; D gene: TRBD1; CDR3 DNA: TGTGCCACCAGCGACTCAGGGGGCAGTCTCGAGCAGTACTTC; CDR3 protein: CATSDSGGSLEQYF
clone size: once; V gene: TRBV9; J gene: TRBJ2-4; D gene: TRBD2; CDR3 DNA: TGTGCCAGCAGCGTAGGGGGGGGGAAAAACATTCAGTACTTC; CDR3 protein: CASSVGGGKNIQYF
clone size: -; V gene: TRBV21-1; J gene: TRBJ2-3; D gene: -; CDR3 DNA: TGTGCCAGCAGCAAAGAGGTGGGCGGCGCCCAAAGCACAGATACGCAGTATTTT; CDR3 protein: CASSKEVGGAQSTDTQYF
clone size: once; V gene: TRBV30; J gene: TRBJ1-2; D gene: -; CDR3 DNA: TGTGCCTGGAGTGACGGCCTCCAGGGGTGGGATGGCTACACCTTC; CDR3 protein: CAWSDGLQGWDGYTF
clone size: -; V gene: TRBV5-4; J gene: TRBJ1-6; D gene: -; CDR3 DNA: TGTGCCAGCAGCCGGAGGGAAAATTCACCCCTCCACTTT; CDR3 protein: CASSRRENSPLHF
clone size: once; V gene: TRBV6-5; J gene: TRBJ2-7; D gene: -; CDR3 DNA: TGTGCCAGCAGTGAAGGTGGCAGCTCCTACGAGCAGTACTTC; CDR3 protein: CASSEGGSSYEQYF
clone size: -; V gene: TRBV6-1; J gene: TRBJ2-1; D gene: -; CDR3 DNA: TGTGCCAGCAGTGATGAGGGACCCTACTACAATGAGCAGTTCTTC; CDR3 protein: CASSDEGPYYNEQFF
clone size: -; V gene: TRBV19; J gene: TRBJ1-1; D gene: -; CDR3 DNA: TGTGCCTCGGAATCTTACGGGGGAATGAACACTGAAGCTTTCTTT; CDR3 protein: CASESYGGMNTEAFF
clone size: -; V gene: TRBV6-5; J gene: TRBJ1-1; D gene: -; CDR3 DNA: TGTGCCAGCAGTTACGGGGGAAGTGTTTTCTTT; CDR3 protein: CASSYGGSVFF
clone size: -; V gene: TRBV5-1; J gene: TRBJ1-1; D gene: -; CDR3 DNA: TGCGCCAGCAGACAGGACCTAAACACTGAAGCTTTCTTT; CDR3 protein: CASRQDLNTEAFF
clone size: few; V gene: TRBV6-6; J gene: TRBJ1-3; D gene: TRBD1; CDR3 DNA: TGTGCCAGCAGCCGGACAGGGGACCGTCTAAACACCATATATTTT; CDR3 protein: CASSRTGDRLNTIYF
clone size: -; V gene: TRBV10-3; J gene: TRBJ2-7; D gene: -; CDR3 DNA: TGTGCCATCAGTGAGAGCCAGGACAAGGGGGAGCAGTACTTC; CDR3 protein: CAISESQDKGEQYF
clone size: -; V gene: TRBV10-1; J gene: TRBJ1-1; D gene: -; CDR3 DNA: TGCGCCAGCAGTGGGTGGGACAATGAAGCTTTCTTT; CDR3 protein: CASSGWDNEAFF
clone size: -; V gene: TRBV19; J gene: TRBJ1-5; D gene: -; CDR3 DNA: TGTGCCAGTAGTCTCGCCCGGCCGGGGGGCCTCGGTCAGCCCCAGCATTTT; CDR3 protein: CASSLARPGGLGQPQHF
clone size: large; V gene: TRBV10-2; J gene: TRBJ2-7; D gene: TRBD2; CDR3 DNA: TGCGCCAGCAGCATAACTAGCGGCCTCTCCTACGAGCAGTACTTC; CDR3 protein: CASSITSGLSYEQYF
clone size: -; V gene: TRBV15; J gene: TRBJ2-3; D gene: -; CDR3 DNA: TGTGCCACCAGCAGAAGTGGGCCTAGTGATACGCAGTATTTT; CDR3 protein: CATSRSGPSDTQYF
clone size: -; V gene: TRBV4-1; J gene: TRBJ1-3; D gene: TRBD1; CDR3 DNA: TGCGCCAGCAGCCAAGATCGGGTGGAGACAGGGGGTGGAAACACCATATATTTT; CDR3 protein: CASSQDRVETGGGNTIYF
clone size: -; V gene: TRBV7-7; J gene: TRBJ1-4; D gene: -; CDR3 DNA: TGTGCTAGCAGCCCCACGGGCCTTAATGAAAAACTGTTTTTT; CDR3 protein: CASSPTGLNEKLFF
clone size: few; V gene: TRBV30; J gene: TRBJ1-6; D gene: TRBD1; CDR3 DNA: TGTGCCCTGACAGGGACCAGGAATTCACCCCTCCACTTT; CDR3 protein: CALTGTRNSPLHF
clone size: -; V gene: TRBV11-3; J gene: TRBJ2-7; D gene: TRBD1; CDR3 DNA: TGTGCCAGCAGCTCAACCCGGGACAGCTACGAGCAGTACTTC; CDR3 protein: CASSSTRDSYEQYF
clone size: -; V gene: TRBV27; J gene: TRBJ2-3; D gene: TRBD2; CDR3 DNA: TGTGCCAGCAGTTTCCTAGCGGGGTTCGATACGCAGTATTTT; CDR3 protein: CASSFLAGFDTQYF